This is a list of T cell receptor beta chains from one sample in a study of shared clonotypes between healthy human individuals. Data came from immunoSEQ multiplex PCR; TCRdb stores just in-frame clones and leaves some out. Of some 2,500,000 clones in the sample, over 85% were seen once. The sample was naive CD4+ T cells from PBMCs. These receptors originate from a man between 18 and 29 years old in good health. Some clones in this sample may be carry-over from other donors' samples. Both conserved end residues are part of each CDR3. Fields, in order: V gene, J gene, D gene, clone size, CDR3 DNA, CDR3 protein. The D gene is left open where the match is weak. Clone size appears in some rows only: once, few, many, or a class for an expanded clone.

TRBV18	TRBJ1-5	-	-	TGTGCCAGCTCCCTCGTCCACCAGGGCAATCAGCCCCAGCATTTT	CASSLVHQGNQPQHF
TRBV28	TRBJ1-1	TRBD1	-	TGTGCCAGCAGTTCCGACAGGGTTGGAACTGAAGCTTTCTTT	CASSSDRVGTEAFF
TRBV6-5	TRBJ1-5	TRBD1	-	TGTGCCAGCAAATTGAACAGGGGACGCAATCAGCCCCAGCATTTT	CASKLNRGRNQPQHF
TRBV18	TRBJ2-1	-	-	TGTGCCAGCTCACCACGGGCGAGCGGCTCCGGGGGTGAGCAGTTCTTC	CASSPRASGSGGEQFF
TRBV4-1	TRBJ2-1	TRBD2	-	TGCGCCAGCAGCCAAGAACGCCTAGCGGCGCCAGGGCAGTTCTTC	CASSQERLAAPGQFF
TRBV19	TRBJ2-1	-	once	TGTGCCAGTAGTACCCCCCCGGAGGGATGGGGAAGGAATGAGCAGTTCTTC	CASSTPPEGWGRNEQFF
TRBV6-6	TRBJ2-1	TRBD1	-	TGTGCCAGCAGTTACTCCGGGACAGAGTACAATGAGCAGTTCTTC	CASSYSGTEYNEQFF
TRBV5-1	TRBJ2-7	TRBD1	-	TGCGCCAGCCGGGACAGCTACGAGCAGTACTTC	CASRDSYEQYF
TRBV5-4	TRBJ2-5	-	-	TGTGCCAGCAGCTTATACCAAGAGACCCAGTACTTC	CASSLYQETQYF
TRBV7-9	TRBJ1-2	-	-	TGTGCCAGCAGCCCACTGGCGGGGCTGTCTGACTATGGCTACACCTTC	CASSPLAGLSDYGYTF
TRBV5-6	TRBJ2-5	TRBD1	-	TGTGCCAGCAGCTCCGCAGGGGGCGCGTCAGAGACCCAGTACTTC	CASSSAGGASETQYF
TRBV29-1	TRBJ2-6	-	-	TGCAGCTTCCGCGGGACTGGGGCCAACGTCCTGACTTTC	CSFRGTGANVLTF
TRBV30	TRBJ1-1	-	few	TGTGCCTGGACCCGACGGGGTGAGTGGAGAGACACTGAAGCTTTCTTT	CAWTRRGEWRDTEAFF
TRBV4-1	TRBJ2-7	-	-	TGCGCCAGCAGCCCCACCTCTCAACACGAGCAGTACTTC	CASSPTSQHEQYF
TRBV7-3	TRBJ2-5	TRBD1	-	TGTGCCAGCAGCCCAACAGGGGAAGAGACCCAGTACTTC	CASSPTGEETQYF
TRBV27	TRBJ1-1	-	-	TGTGCCAGCAGTCCCTTGACATCGAACACTGAAGCTTTCTTT	CASSPLTSNTEAFF
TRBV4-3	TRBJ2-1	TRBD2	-	TGCGCCAGCAGCCAAACTTTCCTGGGGGGGGGTGAGCAGTTCTTC	CASSQTFLGGGEQFF
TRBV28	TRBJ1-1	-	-	TGTGCCAGCAGGCTCCTTCAGCGGGTGAACACTGAAGCTTTCTTT	CASRLLQRVNTEAFF
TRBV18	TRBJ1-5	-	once	TGTGCCAGCTCCCCTGTGACGGGGAATCAGCCCCAGCATTTT	CASSPVTGNQPQHF
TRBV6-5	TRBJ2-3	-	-	TGTGCCAGCAGTTCCGACAGGGGAGGGCCCCCAGATACGCAGTATTTT	CASSSDRGGPPDTQYF
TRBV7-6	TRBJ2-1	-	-	TGTGCCAGCAGCCAAACTACTCGCAATGAGCAGTTCTTC	CASSQTTRNEQFF
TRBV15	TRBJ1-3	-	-	TGTGCCACCAGCAGAGATTTCGTGGGAGGAAACACCATATATTTT	CATSRDFVGGNTIYF
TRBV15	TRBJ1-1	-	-	TGTGCCACCAGCAGTAGGGGGTCAGAGAACACTGAAGCTTTCTTT	CATSSRGSENTEAFF
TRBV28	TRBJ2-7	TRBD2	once	TGTGCCAGCAGCCGCCCGGGCGGGAGTACCGACGAGCAGTACTTC	CASSRPGGSTDEQYF
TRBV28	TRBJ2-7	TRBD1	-	TGTGCCAGCAGTACCTATGGACAGGGACAGCAGTACTTC	CASSTYGQGQQYF
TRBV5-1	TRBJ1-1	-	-	TGCGCCAGCAGCTTGGCCGGGGGGTTCAACACTGAAGCTTTCTTT	CASSLAGGFNTEAFF
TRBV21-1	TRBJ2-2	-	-	TGTGCCAGCAGCTCCCGGCAGGGGGTATCTATGTTCGCGAACACCGGGGAGCTGTTTTTT	CASSSRQGVSMFANTGELFF
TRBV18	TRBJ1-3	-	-	TGTGCCAGCTCACCTGGGGGGCTCCCGGAAAACACCATATATTTT	CASSPGGLPENTIYF
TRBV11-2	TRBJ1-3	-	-	TGTGCCAGCAGCCCCGTGGTGTCTGGAAACACCATATATTTT	CASSPVVSGNTIYF
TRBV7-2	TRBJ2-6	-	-	TGTGCCAGCAGCCTGGACCTCTCTGGGGCCAACGTCCTGACTTTC	CASSLDLSGANVLTF
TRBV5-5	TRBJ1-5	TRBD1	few	TGTGCCAGCAGCTTCTCGACAGGGAATCAGCCCCAGCATTTT	CASSFSTGNQPQHF
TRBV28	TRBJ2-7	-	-	TGTGCCAGCAGTACCCACTTGGACAGAGTGATTTCCTACGAGCAGTACTTC	CASSTHLDRVISYEQYF
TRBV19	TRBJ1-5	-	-	TGTGCCAGTAGTGTGGGGATCAGCAATCAGCCCCAGCATTTT	CASSVGISNQPQHF
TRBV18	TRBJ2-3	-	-	TGTGCCAGCTCAACCGGGACCACAGATACGCAGTATTTT	CASSTGTTDTQYF
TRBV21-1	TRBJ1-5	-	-	TGTGCCATCAGGGGCGACCCGGGACAGGGGCCCAATCAGCCCCAGCATTTT	CAIRGDPGQGPNQPQHF
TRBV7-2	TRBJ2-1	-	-	TGTGCCAGCAGCTTAGAGAGTCTAGCGTACAATGAGCAGTTCTTC	CASSLESLAYNEQFF
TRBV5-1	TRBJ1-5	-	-	TGCGCCAGCAGCTTGCAGCCCCTAGGGGGTGAGAATCAGCCCCAGCATTTT	CASSLQPLGGENQPQHF
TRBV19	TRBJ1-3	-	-	TGTGCCAGTAGTATTCGCGGCTCTGGAAACACCATATATTTT	CASSIRGSGNTIYF
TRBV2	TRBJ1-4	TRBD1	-	TGTGCCAGTTGGTCCCGGGACAGCGTGGGGTTAGAAAAACTGTTTTTT	CASWSRDSVGLEKLFF
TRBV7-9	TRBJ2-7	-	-	TGTGCCAGCAGCCTGGGGCTTAACCCGAGGGGAGAGTACTTC	CASSLGLNPRGEYF
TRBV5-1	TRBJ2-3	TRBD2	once	TGCGCCAGCAGCTTGGTAGCGGGAAAGACAGATACGCAGTATTTT	CASSLVAGKTDTQYF
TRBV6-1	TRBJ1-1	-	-	TGTGCCACCCGCCTTTTTACAGTTATGAACACTGAAGCTTTCTTT	CATRLFTVMNTEAFF
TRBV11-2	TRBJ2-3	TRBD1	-	TGTGCCAGCAGCTTAGCCCTGACAGGGGGTGGGAGCACAGATACGCAGTATTTT	CASSLALTGGGSTDTQYF